This is a list of T cell receptor beta chains from one sample in a study of control samples from healthy donors and cancer patients. The method was immunoSEQ multiplex PCR; TCRdb's version includes in-frame clones alone and lacks a portion of them. The table lists 90,000 to 100,000 clones, roughly 82% of them singletons. The sequencing input was blood. These TCRs come from a man between 60 and 75 years old in good health. Each CDR3 is given with its conserved first and last residue.

V: TRBV2; J: TRBJ2-3; CDR3: CASKPGQLTDTQYF
V: TRBV6-1; J: TRBJ1-5; CDR3: CASNEQGFFQPQHF
V: TRBV24-1; J: TRBJ2-7; CDR3: CATSDLRDTGEQYF
V: TRBV11-3; J: TRBJ2-1; CDR3: CASSLAGQGPYNEQFF
V: TRBV30; J: TRBJ1-1; CDR3: CAWSSGPWTEAFF
V: TRBV28; J: TRBJ2-5; CDR3: CASSFSSGRGQNF
V: TRBV21-1; J: TRBJ2-7; CDR3: CASSGTTREQYF
V: TRBV6-5; J: TRBJ2-3; CDR3: CASSSLRARTDTQYF
V: TRBV6-1; J: TRBJ1-1; CDR3: CASSESENTEAFF
V: TRBV6-5; J: TRBJ2-1; CDR3: CASSYSGRTDNEQFF
V: TRBV5-1; J: TRBJ2-3; CDR3: CASSSGTGGSDTQYF
V: TRBV19; J: TRBJ2-6; CDR3: CASSIATLSSGANVLTF
V: TRBV27; J: TRBJ1-4; CDR3: CASSLLGGAGEKLFF
V: TRBV2; J: TRBJ2-7; CDR3: CASSEPLAGVRQYF
V: TRBV7-9; J: TRBJ2-3; CDR3: CASSLASPSTDTQYF
V: TRBV10-1; J: TRBJ2-3; CDR3: CASSGLERPGGTDTQYF
V: TRBV6-5; J: TRBJ2-7; CDR3: CASSYLNEQYF
V: TRBV5-6; J: TRBJ1-5; CDR3: CASSSRDRGLSNQPQHF
V: TRBV27; J: TRBJ2-2; CDR3: CASSPSGGSTGELFF
V: TRBV5-1; J: TRBJ1-1; CDR3: CASSLDPPGQWDTEAFF
V: TRBV13; J: TRBJ2-3; CDR3: CASSLGGGPSTDTQYF
V: TRBV30; J: TRBJ1-6; CDR3: CAFTATYNSPLHF
V: TRBV5-5; J: TRBJ1-5; CDR3: CASSLAGVAINQPQHF
V: TRBV9; J: TRBJ2-1; CDR3: CASSVATSGRAVNNEQFF
V: TRBV7-9; J: TRBJ1-2; CDR3: CASSPPGGGSYGYTF
V: TRBV23-1; J: TRBJ1-5; CDR3: CASSHFDRDSNQPQHF
V: TRBV6-6; J: TRBJ2-5; CDR3: CASSPSQGRAETQYF
V: TRBV7-2; J: TRBJ2-7; CDR3: CASSLLAGRNEQYF